This T cell receptor beta chain was found in a study of OX40 agonist ivuxolimab in advanced cancers. For the study at large: Partial responses occurred in three patients (one hepatocellular carcinoma, two cutaneous melanoma).

Findings of the study overall: Dose levels from 0.1 to 3.0 mg/kg saw CD4+ and CD8+ blood T cells expand clonally by week 6.

This clone has a handful of counts. Its antigen is not known. Profiling relied on immunoSEQ multiplex PCR, and the TCRdb table lists in-frame clones only, not all of them. The sample lists 60,000 or so clones, 70% to 90% occurring once. The sample was CD4+ or CD8+ T cells sorted from blood, taken in a trial of the OX40 agonist ivuxolimab. This sequence was found in an adult with an advanced solid tumor such as melanoma, head and neck, liver or kidney cancer.

CDR3 sequence reads: CASSRTGELFF. The CDR3, as DNA: TGCGCCAGCAGCCGTACCGGGGAGCTGTTTTTT. The chain has TRBV5-1 and TRBJ2-2; D is undetermined. Germline lookup yields CDR1 SGHRS and CDR2 YFSETQ. There are 11 residues in the CDR3. V shed 4 bases and J shed 5 bases, with 3 bases lying between them.